Shown below are 8 T cell receptor beta chains from a single sample sequenced in a study of T-cell reconstitution after alpha-beta-depleted transplantation in children. Preparation of the TCRbeta library used unique molecular identifiers. TCRdb redid the calling of the PCR reads with MiXCR, one entry per CDR3 protein. The table records some 460,000 distinct CDR3 sequences, under 20% of them present only once. The sequencing here drew on PBMCs, mostly from graft donor cells, taken 360 days after TCRalphabeta/CD19-depleted stem cell transplant. Source of these receptors: a boy younger than two who had a stem cell transplant for Wiskott-Aldrich syndrome, so the T cells may come from the graft donor.

The chain employs TRBV28 and TRBJ2-4; tentatively, D is TRBD1 (5 bases). This CDR3 has 12 amino acids. Germline loops: CDR1 MDHEN, CDR2 SYDVKM. Between the trimmed V and J ends, which lost 6 bases and 7 bases, there was a span of 10 bases. CDR3 DNA: TGTGCCAGCAGGCTACAGGAGAACATTCAGTACTTC. This encodes CASRLQENIQYF.

This clonotype has more than one count but fewer than ten. The chain links TRBV29-1 to TRBJ2-4; 7 nucleotides line up with TRBD2. Per germline, CDR1 SQVTM and CDR2 ANQGSEA. V dropped 4 bases and J dropped 1; count of bases not matched to a gene: 4. This CDR3 comprises 14 residues. For the CDR3, the DNA is TGCAGCGTTGTGGGGGGGGAGGCCAAAAACATTCAGTACTTC. This sequence encodes CSVVGGEAKNIQYF.

This clonotype appeared many times. This chain links TRBV4-1 with TRBJ2-1, with 8 bases that match TRBD2. The CDR3 loop spans 13 amino acids. V was clipped by 1 base and J by 14 bases; unmatched bases: 7. Germline values: CDR1 MGHRA, CDR2 YSYEKL. CDR3 sequence (DNA): TGCGCCAGCAGCCAAGGACCGGGACTAGGGAAGTTCTTC. Protein sequence: CASSQGPGLGKFF.

This clonotype was counted between two and nine times. CDR3 nucleotides: TGTGCCACCAGCAGAGATCTTACCGGTCGCCCTCAGTTCTTC. It translates to CATSRDLTGRPQFF. The chain uses TRBV15 and TRBJ2-1; the D is unclear. Trimming took 0 bases from V and 13 from J, leaving 16 bases between them. Germline V lookup: CDR1 LNHNV, CDR2 YYDKDF (reference sequence). This CDR3 is 14 amino acids long.

This chain joins TRBV19 and TRBJ2-4; D possibly corresponds to TRBD2 (5 bases). V gave up 4 bases and J gave up 1 base, with 11 bases separating them. The CDR3 loop spans 15 amino acids. Germline assignment: CDR1 LNHDA and CDR2 SQIVND (reference sequence). The CDR3 protein is CASSRSEEAKNIQYF. Here the CDR3 DNA reads TGTGCCAGTAGTAGGTCGGAGGAGGCCAAAAACATTCAGTACTTC.

This clonotype showed up just a few times. This rearrangement joins TRBV6-5 to TRBJ2-1; 14 nucleotides agree with TRBD2. CDR3 length equals 18 residues. CDR1 and CDR2 from the germline V gene are MNHEY and SVGAGI. With V trimmed by 1 base and J by 0 bases, 2 bases remained unmatched. This chain's CDR3 is CASSYLGLAGDSYNEQFF. The CDR3 nucleotides read TGTGCCAGCAGTTACTTGGGACTAGCGGGGGACTCCTACAATGAGCAGTTCTTC.

This clonotype appeared a few times. The chain recombines TRBV10-3 with TRBJ2-3; the D gene is possibly TRBD2 (5 bases). The germline V and J ends were trimmed by 0 bases and 2 bases, with 9 bases remaining between them. The germline CDR1 and CDR2 sequences are ENHRY and SYGVKD. This CDR3 is 15 amino acids long. DNA of the CDR3: TGTGCCATCAGTGAGTCCCCGGGAAACACAGATACGCAGTATTTT. Its translation is CAISESPGNTDTQYF.

This clonotype was recorded a few times. The gene calls are TRBV7-2 and TRBJ2-7; D remains ambiguous. This CDR3 comprises 12 residues. Germline V CDR1 and CDR2: SGHTA, FQGNSA. The ends were cut back, 7 bases at V and 5 bases at J, with 12 bases in the middle. The CDR3 spells CASNDMWDEQYF. In DNA form, the CDR3 reads TGTGCCAGCAACGACATGTGGGACGAGCAGTACTTC.